This T cell receptor (beta chain) came from a study of T cell responses to AZD1222 COVID-19 vaccine. Trimming took off 6 bases at V and 7 bases at J, with 16 bases between the two ends. The CDR3 consists of 14 residues. Germline V gene data show CDR1 as LNHDA and CDR2 as SQIVND (reference sequence). Profiled with immunoSEQ multiplex PCR; TCRdb holds only in-frame clones, not every one. The sample lists 100,000 or so clones, 70% to 90% seen once, with approximately 3% in the top ten. V and J are TRBV19 and TRBJ1-5; D is possibly TRBD1 (5 bases). Material: peripheral blood, obtained on day 0 of AZD1222 vaccination. The TCR was taken from an adult in good health. This CDR3 reads CASSPGARGQPQHF. The CDR3 nucleotides are TGTGCCAGTAGCCCCGGGGCCAGAGGCCAGCCCCAGCATTTT.